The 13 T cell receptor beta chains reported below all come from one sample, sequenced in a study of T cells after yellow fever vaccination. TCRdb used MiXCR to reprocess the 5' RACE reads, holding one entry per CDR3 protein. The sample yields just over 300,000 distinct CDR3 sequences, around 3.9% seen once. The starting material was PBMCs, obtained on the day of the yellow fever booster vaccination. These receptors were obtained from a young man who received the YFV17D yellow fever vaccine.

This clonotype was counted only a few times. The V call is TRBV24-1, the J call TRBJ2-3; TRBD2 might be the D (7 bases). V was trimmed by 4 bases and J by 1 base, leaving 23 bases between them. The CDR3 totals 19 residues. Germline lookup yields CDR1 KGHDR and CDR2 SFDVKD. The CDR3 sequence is CATSESGWGASGRTDTQYF. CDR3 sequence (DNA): TGTGCCACCAGTGAATCCGGATGGGGGGCTAGCGGCCGCACAGATACGCAGTATTTT.

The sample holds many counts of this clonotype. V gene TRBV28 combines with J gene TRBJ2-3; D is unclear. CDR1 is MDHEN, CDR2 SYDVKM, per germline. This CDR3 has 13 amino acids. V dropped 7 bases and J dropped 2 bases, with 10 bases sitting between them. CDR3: CASNNQNTDTQYF. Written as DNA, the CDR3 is TGTGCCAGCAATAACCAGAACACAGATACGCAGTATTTT.

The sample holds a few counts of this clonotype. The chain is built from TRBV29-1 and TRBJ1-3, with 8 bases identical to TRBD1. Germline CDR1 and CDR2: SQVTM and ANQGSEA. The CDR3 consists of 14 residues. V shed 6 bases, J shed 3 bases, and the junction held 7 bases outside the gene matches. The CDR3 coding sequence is TGCAGCGTGATTCAGGGGGCAGGTGGAAACACCATATATTTT. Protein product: CSVIQGAGGNTIYF.

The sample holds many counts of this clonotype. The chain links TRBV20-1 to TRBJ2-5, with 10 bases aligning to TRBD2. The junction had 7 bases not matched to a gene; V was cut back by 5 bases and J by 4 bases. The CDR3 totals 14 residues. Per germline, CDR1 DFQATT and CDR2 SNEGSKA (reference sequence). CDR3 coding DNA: TGCAGTGCTCAGCGGGGGGGCCGGGCAGAGACCCAGTACTTC. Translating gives CSAQRGGRAETQYF.

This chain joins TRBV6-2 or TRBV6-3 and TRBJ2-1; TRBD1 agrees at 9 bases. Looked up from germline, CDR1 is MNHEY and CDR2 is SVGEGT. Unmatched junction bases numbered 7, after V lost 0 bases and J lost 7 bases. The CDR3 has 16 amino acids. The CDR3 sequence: CASSYSGTGQLNEQFF. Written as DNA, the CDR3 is TGTGCCAGCAGTTACTCAGGGACAGGGCAATTGAATGAGCAGTTCTTC.

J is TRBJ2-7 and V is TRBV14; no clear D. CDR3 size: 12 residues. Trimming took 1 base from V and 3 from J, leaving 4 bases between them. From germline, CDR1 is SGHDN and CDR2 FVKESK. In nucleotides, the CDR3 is TGTGCCAGCAGCCAAGGGTTCTACGAGCAGTACTTC. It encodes CASSQGFYEQYF.

DNA for the CDR3: TGTGCCAGCAGCCCCGGACTGGTAAATTCACCCCTCCACTTT. It translates to CASSPGLVNSPLHF. The chain uses TRBV9 and TRBJ1-6; the D is unclear. CDR3 size: 14 residues. Germline V gives CDR1 SGDLS, CDR2 YYNGEE. V was trimmed by 4 bases and J by 7 bases, leaving 12 bases between them.

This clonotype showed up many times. The CDR3 here is CASRPALAVTTQYF. For the CDR3, the DNA is TGTGCCAGCAGGCCAGCTCTAGCGGTCACGACCCAGTACTTC. The V call is TRBV12-3 or TRBV12-4, the J call TRBJ2-5, with TRBD2 matching over 7 bases. V trimming: 6 bases; J trimming: 7 bases; junction bases outside the gene matches: 11. The CDR3 is made up of 14 amino acids.

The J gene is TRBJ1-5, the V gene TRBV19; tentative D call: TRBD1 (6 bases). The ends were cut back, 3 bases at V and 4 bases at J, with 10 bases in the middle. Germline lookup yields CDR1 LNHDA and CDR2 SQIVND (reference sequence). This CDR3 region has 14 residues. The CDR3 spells CASSILGGNQPQHF. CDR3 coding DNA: TGTGCCAGTAGTATCCTAGGGGGGAATCAGCCCCAGCATTTT.

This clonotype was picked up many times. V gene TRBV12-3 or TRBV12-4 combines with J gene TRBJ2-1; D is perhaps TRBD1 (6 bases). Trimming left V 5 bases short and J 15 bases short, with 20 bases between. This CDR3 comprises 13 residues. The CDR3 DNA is TGTGCCAGCAGTCTCTCACTAGACAGGTTACCGTTCTTC. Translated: CASSLSLDRLPFF.

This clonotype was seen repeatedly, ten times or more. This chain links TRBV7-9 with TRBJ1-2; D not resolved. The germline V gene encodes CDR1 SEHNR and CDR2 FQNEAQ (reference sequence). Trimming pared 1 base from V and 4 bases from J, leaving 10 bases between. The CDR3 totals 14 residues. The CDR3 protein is CASSLVAAFYGYTF. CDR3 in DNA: TGTGCCAGCAGCTTAGTCGCAGCCTTCTATGGCTACACCTTC.

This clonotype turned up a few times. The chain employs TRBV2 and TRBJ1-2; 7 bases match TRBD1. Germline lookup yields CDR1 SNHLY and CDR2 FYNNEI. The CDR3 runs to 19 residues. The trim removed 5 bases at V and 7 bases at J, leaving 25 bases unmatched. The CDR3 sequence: CASSPLIFLRDSGLPGYTF. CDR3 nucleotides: TGTGCCAGCAGTCCACTAATCTTCCTACGGGACAGCGGATTGCCTGGCTACACCTTC.

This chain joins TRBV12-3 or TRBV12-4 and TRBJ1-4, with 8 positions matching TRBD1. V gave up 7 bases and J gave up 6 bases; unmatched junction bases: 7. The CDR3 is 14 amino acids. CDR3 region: CASNPQGVDEKLFF. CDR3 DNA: TGTGCCAGCAATCCACAGGGGGTGGATGAAAAACTGTTTTTT.